This T cell receptor (beta chain) was found in a study of CD8 T cells in Susac syndrome. Study-level findings and limits: It was acknowledged in the study that its TCR sequencing and HLA analysis involved a relatively small number of individuals.

CDR1 is DFQATT, CDR2 SNEGSKA, per germline (reference sequence). The CDR3 is 13 amino acids. The V end lost 6 bases, the J end lost 3 bases, and 14 bases lay between the germline ends. As for this clonotype: Its antigen is undetermined.

RNA in amounts of about 0.5 to 1 ug was reverse transcribed with random hexamers. MiXCR, applied by TCRdb to the immunoSEQ multiplex PCR reads, yields one record per CDR3 protein. There are approximately 200,000 distinct CDR3 sequences in the sample; more than 85% occur only once, and approximately 0.075% lies in the top ten. The gene calls are TRBV20-1 and TRBJ1-2, with D unclear. Sequencing used CD4+ T cells from PBMCs. The sequence derives from a human donor with multiple sclerosis. The CDR3, as DNA: TGCAGTGCCTTAGAGCTGAATGACTATGGCTACACCTTC. Translating it yields CSALELNDYGYTF.